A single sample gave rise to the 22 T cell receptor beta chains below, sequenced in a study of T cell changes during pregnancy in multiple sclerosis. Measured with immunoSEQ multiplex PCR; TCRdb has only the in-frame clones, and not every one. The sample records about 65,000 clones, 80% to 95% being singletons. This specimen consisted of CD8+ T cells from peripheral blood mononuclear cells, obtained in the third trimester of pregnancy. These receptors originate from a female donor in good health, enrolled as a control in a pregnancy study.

This CDR3 is CASSLLGGTGYTF. The CDR3 nucleotides read TGTGCCAGCAGTCTACTAGGGGGAACTGGCTACACCTTC. The chain recombines TRBV6-5 with TRBJ1-2, with D possibly being TRBD1 (6 bases). V was clipped by 5 bases and J by 7 bases, with 14 bases between them. The CDR3 consists of 13 residues. Germline CDR1 MNHEY, CDR2 SVGAGI.

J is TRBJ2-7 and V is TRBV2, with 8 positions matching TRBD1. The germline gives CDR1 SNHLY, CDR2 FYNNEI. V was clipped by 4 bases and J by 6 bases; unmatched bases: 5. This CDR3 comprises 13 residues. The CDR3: CASSVTGGSEQYF. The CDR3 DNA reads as TGTGCCAGCAGTGTTACAGGGGGGTCCGAGCAGTACTTC.

The CDR3 loop is CASSQDRVGGARNEQFF. The CDR3 DNA reads TGCGCCAGCAGCCAAGATCGGGTCGGGGGGGCTAGGAATGAGCAGTTCTTC. The rearrangement uses TRBV4-3 and TRBJ2-1; 8 bases are a match to TRBD2. Unmatched junction bases numbered 11, after V lost 0 bases and J lost 7 bases. This CDR3 region has 17 residues. Germline V CDR1 and CDR2: LGHNA, YSLEER.

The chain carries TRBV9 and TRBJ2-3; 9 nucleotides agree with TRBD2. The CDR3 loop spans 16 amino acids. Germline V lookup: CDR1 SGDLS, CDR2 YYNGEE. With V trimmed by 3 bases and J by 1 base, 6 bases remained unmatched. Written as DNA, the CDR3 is TGTGCCAGCAGCGCAACCCGGACTAGCGGCACAGATACGCAGTATTTT. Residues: CASSATRTSGTDTQYF.

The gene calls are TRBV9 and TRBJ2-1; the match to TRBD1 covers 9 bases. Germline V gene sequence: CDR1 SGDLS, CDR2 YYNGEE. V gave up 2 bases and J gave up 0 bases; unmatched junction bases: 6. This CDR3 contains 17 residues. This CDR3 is CASSVTGGAGSYNEQFF. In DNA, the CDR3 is TGTGCCAGCAGCGTCACAGGGGGCGCGGGCTCCTACAATGAGCAGTTCTTC.

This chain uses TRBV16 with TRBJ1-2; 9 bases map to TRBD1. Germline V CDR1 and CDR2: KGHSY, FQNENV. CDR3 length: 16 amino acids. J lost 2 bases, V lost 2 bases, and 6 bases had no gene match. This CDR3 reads CASSQPGQGANYGYTF. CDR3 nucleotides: TGTGCCAGCAGCCAACCGGGACAGGGTGCAAACTATGGCTACACCTTC.

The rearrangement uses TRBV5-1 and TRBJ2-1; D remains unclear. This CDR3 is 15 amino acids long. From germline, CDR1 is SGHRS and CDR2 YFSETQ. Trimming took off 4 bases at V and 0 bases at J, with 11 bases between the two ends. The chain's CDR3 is CASSPLGSSYNEQFF. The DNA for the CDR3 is TGCGCCAGCAGCCCCCTTGGTAGCTCCTACAATGAGCAGTTCTTC.

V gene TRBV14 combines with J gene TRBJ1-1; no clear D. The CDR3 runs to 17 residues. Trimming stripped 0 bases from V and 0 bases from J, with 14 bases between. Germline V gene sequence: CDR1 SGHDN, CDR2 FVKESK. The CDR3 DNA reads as TGTGCCAGCAGCCAAGATAGGTACGGGAACTTGAACACTGAAGCTTTCTTT. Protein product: CASSQDRYGNLNTEAFF.

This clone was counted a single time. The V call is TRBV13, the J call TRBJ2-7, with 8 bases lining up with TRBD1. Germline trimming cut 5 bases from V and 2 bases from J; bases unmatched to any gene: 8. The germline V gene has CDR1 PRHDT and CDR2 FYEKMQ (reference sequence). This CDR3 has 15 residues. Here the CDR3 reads CASSPRTGSTYEQYF. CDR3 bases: TGTGCCAGCAGCCCGCGGACAGGGTCTACCTACGAGCAGTACTTC.

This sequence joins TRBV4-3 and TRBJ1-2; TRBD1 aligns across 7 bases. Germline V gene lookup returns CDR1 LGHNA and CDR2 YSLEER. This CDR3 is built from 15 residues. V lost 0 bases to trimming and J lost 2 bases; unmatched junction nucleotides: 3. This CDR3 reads CASSQEPTGNYGYTF. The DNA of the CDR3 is TGCGCCAGCAGCCAAGAGCCGACAGGGAACTATGGCTACACCTTC.

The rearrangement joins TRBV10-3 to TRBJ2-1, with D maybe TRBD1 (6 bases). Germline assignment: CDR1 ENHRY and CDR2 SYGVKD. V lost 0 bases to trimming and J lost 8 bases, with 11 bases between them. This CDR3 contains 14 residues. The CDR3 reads CAISESAGVDEQFF. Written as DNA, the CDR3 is TGTGCCATCAGTGAGTCGGCAGGGGTGGATGAGCAGTTCTTC.

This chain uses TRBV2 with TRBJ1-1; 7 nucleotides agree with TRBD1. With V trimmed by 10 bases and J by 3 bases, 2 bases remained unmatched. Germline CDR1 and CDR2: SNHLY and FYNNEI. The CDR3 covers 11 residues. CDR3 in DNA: TGTGCCACAGACAGGGACACTGAAGCTTTCTTT. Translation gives CATDRDTEAFF.

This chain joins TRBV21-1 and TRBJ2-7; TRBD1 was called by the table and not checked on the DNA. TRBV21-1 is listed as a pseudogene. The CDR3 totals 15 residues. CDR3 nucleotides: TGTGCCAGCAGCAAAAGGCCCGCAGGGGGAAAAGGGCAGTACTTC. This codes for CASSKRPAGGKGQYF.

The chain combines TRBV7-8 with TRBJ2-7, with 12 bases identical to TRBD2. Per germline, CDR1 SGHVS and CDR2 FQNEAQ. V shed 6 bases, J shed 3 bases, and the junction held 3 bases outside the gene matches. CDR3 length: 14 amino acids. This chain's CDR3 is CASRWTSGDYEQYF. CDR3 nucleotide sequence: TGTGCCAGCAGGTGGACTAGCGGGGACTACGAGCAGTACTTC.

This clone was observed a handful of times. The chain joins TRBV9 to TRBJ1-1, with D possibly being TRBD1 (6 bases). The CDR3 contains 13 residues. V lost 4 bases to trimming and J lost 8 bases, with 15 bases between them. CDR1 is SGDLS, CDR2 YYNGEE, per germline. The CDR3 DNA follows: TGTGCCAGCAGCCAGGGTGGGGGCGACGAAGCTTTCTTT. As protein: CASSQGGGDEAFF.

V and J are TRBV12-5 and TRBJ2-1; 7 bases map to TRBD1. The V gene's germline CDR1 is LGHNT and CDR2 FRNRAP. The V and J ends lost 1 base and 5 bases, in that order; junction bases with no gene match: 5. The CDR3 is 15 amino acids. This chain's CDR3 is CASGLEGARDNEQFF. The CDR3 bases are TGTGCTAGTGGTTTGGAGGGGGCTCGGGACAATGAGCAGTTCTTC.

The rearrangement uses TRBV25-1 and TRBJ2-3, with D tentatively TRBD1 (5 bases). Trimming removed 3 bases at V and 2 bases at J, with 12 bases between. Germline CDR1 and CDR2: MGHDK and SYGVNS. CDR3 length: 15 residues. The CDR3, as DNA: TGTGCCAGCAGTGACGCATCAGGGTTCACAGATACGCAGTATTTT. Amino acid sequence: CASSDASGFTDTQYF.

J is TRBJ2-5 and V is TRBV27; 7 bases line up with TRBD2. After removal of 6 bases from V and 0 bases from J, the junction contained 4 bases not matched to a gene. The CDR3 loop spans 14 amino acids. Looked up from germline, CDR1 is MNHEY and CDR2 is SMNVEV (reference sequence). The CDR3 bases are TGTGCCAGCAGCGAGCGGGGAAACCAAGAGACCCAGTACTTC. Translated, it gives CASSERGNQETQYF.

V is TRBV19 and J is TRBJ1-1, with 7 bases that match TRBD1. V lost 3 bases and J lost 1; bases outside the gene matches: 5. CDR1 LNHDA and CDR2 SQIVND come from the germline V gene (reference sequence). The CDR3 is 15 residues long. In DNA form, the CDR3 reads TGTGCCAGTAGTATCCTCCGGGACAGGAACACTGAAGCTTTCTTT. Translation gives CASSILRDRNTEAFF.

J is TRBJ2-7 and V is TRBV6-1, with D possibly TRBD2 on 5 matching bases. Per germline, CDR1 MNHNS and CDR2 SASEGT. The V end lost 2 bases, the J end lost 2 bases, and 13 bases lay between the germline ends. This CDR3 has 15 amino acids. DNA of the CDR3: TGTGCCAGCAGTGAAAACGGGGAAATACCCTACGAGCAGTACTTC. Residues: CASSENGEIPYEQYF.

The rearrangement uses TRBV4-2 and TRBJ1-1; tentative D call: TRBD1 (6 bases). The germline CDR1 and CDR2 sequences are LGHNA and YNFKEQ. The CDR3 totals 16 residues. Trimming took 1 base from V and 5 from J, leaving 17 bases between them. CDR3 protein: CASSQVPTQGGTEAFF. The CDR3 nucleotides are TGTGCCAGCAGCCAAGTTCCTACACAGGGAGGGACTGAAGCTTTCTTT.

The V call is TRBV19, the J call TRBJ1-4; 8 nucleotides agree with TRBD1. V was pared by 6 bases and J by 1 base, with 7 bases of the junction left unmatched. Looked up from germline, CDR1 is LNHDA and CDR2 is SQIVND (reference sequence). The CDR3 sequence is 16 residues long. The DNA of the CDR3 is TGTGCCAGTAGGGCAGGGGGCTATAGAACTAATGAAAAACTGTTTTTT. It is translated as CASRAGGYRTNEKLFF.